Presented here are 17 T cell receptor beta chains from one specimen sequenced in a study of TIL therapy for anti-PD-1-resistant metastatic lung cancer. Regarding time point: pre-treatment sample, taken before nivolumab and TIL therapy. The libraries were made with immunoSEQ v3. Clones were read by immunoSEQ multiplex PCR, and TCRdb kept only the in-frame ones, dropping some. This table holds more than 50,000 clones, about nine tenths found once. The specimen comprised blood, sampled at baseline. These receptors all come from a person aged 25 to 80 with non-small cell lung cancer.

This rearrangement joins TRBV6-5 to TRBJ2-7, with a weak D call TRBD1 (6 bases). Germline CDR1 reads MNHEY; CDR2 reads SVGAGI. The CDR3 runs to 15 residues. V lost 6 bases, J lost 0 bases, and 15 bases lay in between. The CDR3 sequence is CASSQLQGSSYEQYF. The CDR3 nucleotides are TGTGCCAGCAGCCAGTTACAGGGATCCTCCTACGAGCAGTACTTC.

DNA for the CDR3: TGTGCCAGTAGTATGGATCGGGGGTCCTCCGGCTACACCTTC. As protein: CASSMDRGSSGYTF. This chain joins TRBV19 and TRBJ1-2; maybe TRBD1 (5 bases). Germline CDR1 is LNHDA and CDR2 is SQIVND (reference sequence). V was trimmed by 3 bases and J by 8 bases, leaving 16 bases between them. The length of the CDR3 is 14 residues. Drawing the rest from reference TRBV19 and TRBJ1-2, the complete variable domain is DGGITQSPKYLFRKEGQNVTLSCEQNLNHDAMYWYRQDPGQGLRLIYYSQIVNDFQKGDIAEGYSVSREKKESFPLTVTSAQKNPTAFYLCASSMDRGSSGYTFGSGTRLTVV.

The CDR3 sequence: CASRSGVGTEAFF. CDR3 DNA: TGCGCCAGCAGGAGCGGGGTGGGGACTGAAGCTTTCTTT. The chain couples TRBV10-1 to TRBJ1-1; D not certain. The CDR3 covers 13 residues. Trimming cost V 6 bases and J 5 bases, with 13 bases left between them. The germline V gene encodes CDR1 WNHNN and CDR2 SYGVQD (reference sequence).

The chain joins TRBV10-1 to TRBJ2-1; D gene ambiguous. CDR3 size: 13 residues. The germline V gene encodes CDR1 WNHNN and CDR2 SYGVQD (reference sequence). V was trimmed by 1 base and J by 5 bases, leaving 6 bases between them. The DNA for the CDR3 is TGCGCCAGCAGTGAGTACGCGGACAATGAGCAGTTCTTC. It encodes CASSEYADNEQFF.

This chain links TRBV7-9 with TRBJ1-6, with a possible D match to TRBD1 (5 bases). V shed 5 bases and J shed 9 bases, with 17 bases lying between them. This CDR3 has 15 residues. CDR1 and CDR2 from the germline V gene are SEHNR and FQNEAQ (reference sequence). The DNA for the CDR3 is TGTGCCAGCAGCCTCAGCGCGCCCGGGGGTTCACCCCTCCACTTT. Its translation is CASSLSAPGGSPLHF.

This clone was found once. The V and J genes are TRBV2 and TRBJ2-5; D remains unclear. CDR1 and CDR2 from the germline V gene are SNHLY and FYNNEI. The CDR3 runs 15 residues. V was cut by 1 base and J by 4 bases, with 13 bases left in between. CDR3 residues: CASSEGNGRGETQYF. The CDR3 bases are TGTGCCAGCAGTGAAGGAAATGGCAGAGGAGAGACCCAGTACTTC.

The gene calls are TRBV28 and TRBJ2-3; D gene uncertain. The CDR3 is 12 amino acids. Trimming shortened V by 7 bases and J by 0 bases, and 5 bases separated the two germline ends. Germline loops: CDR1 MDHEN, CDR2 SYDVKM. CDR3 amino acids: CASNPSTDTQYF. The DNA of the CDR3 is TGTGCCAGCAACCCGAGCACAGATACGCAGTATTTT.

To note about this clone: Its ends do not fully match the called genes, so a read error is possible. The chain couples TRBV3-1 (or the pseudogene TRBV3-2) to TRBJ2-4; D gene uncertain. The CDR3 has 12 amino acids. Looked up from germline, CDR1 is LGHDT and CDR2 is YNNKEL (reference sequence). In nucleotides, the CDR3 is TGTGCCAGCAGCCAAGCTGGCAGTCGTCTCGGCTTC. It encodes CASSQAGSRLGF.

The V gene is TRBV7-2, the J gene TRBJ2-7; maybe TRBD2 (7 bases). The CDR3 sequence is 15 residues long. The V and J ends lost 2 bases and 2 bases respectively, with 13 bases between them. Germline CDR1 SGHTA, CDR2 FQGNSA. In DNA form, the CDR3 reads TGTGCCAGCAGCTTAATTGCGGGGGCGGCCTACGAGCAGTACTTC. Translation: CASSLIAGAAYEQYF.

V gene TRBV27 combines with J gene TRBJ1-2; D is undetermined. Deletions cut 3 bases from V and 8 bases from J, with 10 bases between. CDR1 and CDR2 (germline): MNHEY, SMNVEV (reference sequence). The length of the CDR3 is 12 residues. The CDR3 protein is CASSFKGYGYTF. Written as DNA, the CDR3 is TGTGCCAGCAGTTTTAAAGGGTACGGCTACACCTTC.

The V call is TRBV5-8, the J call TRBJ2-3, with 8 bases aligning to TRBD2. V was pared by 7 bases and J by 5 bases, with 12 bases of the junction left unmatched. The CDR3 runs to 15 residues. Per germline, CDR1 SGHTS and CDR2 YDEGEE. CDR3 DNA sequence: TGTGCCAGCGTCAAAAACGGGGGGGCAGGAGATACGCAGTATTTT. Protein sequence: CASVKNGGAGDTQYF.

This clone was counted a single time. CDR3 nucleotide sequence: TGTGCCTGGAGATCCGGGGGAAGCGAAAAACTGTTTTTT. Translation gives CAWRSGGSEKLFF. The chain combines TRBV30 with TRBJ1-4; possible D gene TRBD1, 5 bases. The CDR3 length is 13 residues. V was shortened by 3 bases and J by 8 bases, with 13 bases between the two germline ends. The germline gives CDR1 GTSNPN, CDR2 SVGIG (reference sequence). Drawing the rest from reference TRBV30 and TRBJ1-4, the complete variable domain is SQTIHQWPATLVQPVGSPLSLECTVEGTSNPNLYWYRQAAGRGLQLLFYSVGIGQISSEVPQNLSASRPQDRQFILSSKKLLLSDSGFYLCAWRSGGSEKLFFGSGTQLSVL.

The sample holds a few counts of this clone. The rearrangement uses TRBV10-2 and TRBJ2-5; 15 bases fit TRBD2. V lost 2 bases to trimming and J lost 7 bases; unmatched junction nucleotides: 2. Germline-derived CDR1 and CDR2 are WSHSY and SAAADI. The length of the CDR3 is 15 residues. The CDR3 is CASSEAGLAGGTQYF. For the CDR3, the DNA is TGCGCCAGCAGTGAGGCGGGACTAGCGGGGGGGACCCAGTACTTC.

This chain connects TRBV18 to TRBJ2-2; the D gene could be TRBD1 or TRBD2 (6 bases each). This CDR3 contains 16 residues. Germline CDR1 and CDR2: KGHSH and LQKENI. The ends were cut back, 1 base at V and 4 bases at J, with 13 bases in the middle. CDR3 sequence (DNA): TGTGCCAGCTCACCACAGGGGGGAGCAACCACCGGGGAGCTGTTTTTT. It encodes CASSPQGGATTGELFF.

This clone appeared a few times. This sequence joins TRBV7-9 and TRBJ2-7; the match to TRBD2 covers 15 bases. V was pared by 6 bases and J by 2 bases, with 11 bases of the junction left unmatched. Germline-derived CDR1 and CDR2 are SEHNR and FQNEAQ (reference sequence). The length of the CDR3 is 18 residues. CDR3: CASSSGLAGGYLPYEQYF. Written as DNA, the CDR3 is TGTGCCAGCAGTTCCGGACTAGCGGGAGGGTATCTCCCCTACGAGCAGTACTTC.

CDR3 sequence (DNA): TGTGCCAGAATTAGGGAACTAGCGGGAGTCCCAGGCAAGAATGAGCAGTTCTTC. Protein product: CARIRELAGVPGKNEQFF. The gene calls are TRBV5-3 and TRBJ2-1; 11 bases match TRBD2. TRBV5-3 counts as an open reading frame of uncertain function. The CDR3 runs 18 residues. The V gene end was trimmed by 6 bases and the J gene end by 7 bases; junction bases not matched to a gene: 18.

V and J are TRBV19 and TRBJ1-1; the D gene is possibly TRBD1 (6 bases). Germline CDR1 is LNHDA and CDR2 is SQIVND (reference sequence). This CDR3 is 13 amino acids long. V was shortened by 3 bases and J by 6 bases, with 11 bases between the two germline ends. Written as DNA, the CDR3 is TGTGCCAGTAGTATCATGGGGGGCGCTGAAGCTTTCTTT. Translating gives CASSIMGGAEAFF.